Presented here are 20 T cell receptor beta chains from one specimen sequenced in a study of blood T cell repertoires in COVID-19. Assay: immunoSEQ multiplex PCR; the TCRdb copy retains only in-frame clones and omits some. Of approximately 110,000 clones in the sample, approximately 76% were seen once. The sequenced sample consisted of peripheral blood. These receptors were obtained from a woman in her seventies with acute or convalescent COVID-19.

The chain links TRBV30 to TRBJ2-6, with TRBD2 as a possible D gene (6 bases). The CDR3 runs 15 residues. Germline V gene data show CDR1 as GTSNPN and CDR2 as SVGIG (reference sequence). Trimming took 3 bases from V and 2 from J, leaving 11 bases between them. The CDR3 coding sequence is TGTGCCTGGAGATCTCCGGGGGCTGGGGCCAACGTCCTGACTTTC. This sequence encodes CAWRSPGAGANVLTF.

Written as DNA, the CDR3 is TGTGCCAGCAGCTTGGCCGACGGACTCTTGAGCACAGATACGCAGTATTTT. This translates into CASSLADGLLSTDTQYF. This sequence joins TRBV5-6 and TRBJ2-3; possible D gene TRBD2, 5 bases. Trimming left V 0 bases short and J 0 bases short, with 14 bases between. Germline loops: CDR1 SGHDT, CDR2 YYEEEE. CDR3 length: 17 residues.

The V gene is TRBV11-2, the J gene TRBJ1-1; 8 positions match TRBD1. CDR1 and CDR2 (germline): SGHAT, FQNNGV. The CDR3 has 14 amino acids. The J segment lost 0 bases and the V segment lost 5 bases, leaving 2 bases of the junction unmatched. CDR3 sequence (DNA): TGTGCCAGCAGCAAGGACAGGGTGAACACTGAAGCTTTCTTT. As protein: CASSKDRVNTEAFF.

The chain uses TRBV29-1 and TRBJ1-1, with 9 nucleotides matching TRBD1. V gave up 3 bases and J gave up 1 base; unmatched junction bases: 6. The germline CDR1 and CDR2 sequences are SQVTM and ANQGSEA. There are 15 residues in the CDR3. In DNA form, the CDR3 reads TGCAGCGTTGACCCCAAACAGGGGGCGAACACTGAAGCTTTCTTT. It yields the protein CSVDPKQGANTEAFF.

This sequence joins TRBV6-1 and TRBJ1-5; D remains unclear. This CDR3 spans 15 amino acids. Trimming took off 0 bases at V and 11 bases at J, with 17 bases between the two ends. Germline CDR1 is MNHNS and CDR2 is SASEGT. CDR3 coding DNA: TGTGCCAGCAGTGAAGCTTCAAAGTCTCCGGGGTCCCAGCATTTT. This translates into CASSEASKSPGSQHF.

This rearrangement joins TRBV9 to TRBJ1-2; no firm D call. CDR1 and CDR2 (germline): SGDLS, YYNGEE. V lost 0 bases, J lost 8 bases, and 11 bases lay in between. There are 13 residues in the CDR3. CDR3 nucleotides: TGTGCCAGCAGCGTAGCCCCAGCAGGAGGCTACACCTTC. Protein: CASSVAPAGGYTF.

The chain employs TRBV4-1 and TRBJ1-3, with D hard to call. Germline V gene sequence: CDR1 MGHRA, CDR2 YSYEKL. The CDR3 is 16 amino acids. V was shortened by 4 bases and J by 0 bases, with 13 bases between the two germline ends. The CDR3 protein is CASSLSNTISGNTIYF. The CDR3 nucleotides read TGCGCCAGCAGCCTTTCCAACACGATCTCTGGAAACACCATATATTTT.

The CDR3 spells CATIVNTEAFF. The CDR3 DNA reads TGTGCCACCATAGTGAACACTGAAGCTTTCTTT. This rearrangement joins TRBV2 to TRBJ1-1; D is ambiguous. This CDR3 is built from 11 residues. V shed 10 bases and J shed 0 bases, with 6 bases lying between them. CDR1 and CDR2 from the germline V gene are SNHLY and FYNNEI.

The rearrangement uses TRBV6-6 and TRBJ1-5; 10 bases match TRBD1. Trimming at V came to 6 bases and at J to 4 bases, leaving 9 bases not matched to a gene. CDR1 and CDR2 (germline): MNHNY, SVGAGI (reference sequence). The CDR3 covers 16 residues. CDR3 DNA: TGTGCCAGCAGCGCGGAAAAGGACAGGGGGAATCAGCCCCAGCATTTT. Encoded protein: CASSAEKDRGNQPQHF.

CDR3 sequence reads: CASSEGGINSPLHF. The DNA of the CDR3 is TGTGCCAGCAGTGAGGGTGGCATTAATTCACCCCTCCACTTT. The V gene is TRBV9, the J gene TRBJ1-6; D remains ambiguous. Trimming stripped 5 bases from V and 6 bases from J, with 12 bases between. Per germline, CDR1 SGDLS and CDR2 YYNGEE. CDR3 length: 14 amino acids.

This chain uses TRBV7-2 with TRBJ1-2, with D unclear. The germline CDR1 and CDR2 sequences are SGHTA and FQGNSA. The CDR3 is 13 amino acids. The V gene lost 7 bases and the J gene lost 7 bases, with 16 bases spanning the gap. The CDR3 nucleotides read TGTGCCAGCACCTCTGGGCGTGAGACTGGCTACACCTTC. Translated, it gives CASTSGRETGYTF.

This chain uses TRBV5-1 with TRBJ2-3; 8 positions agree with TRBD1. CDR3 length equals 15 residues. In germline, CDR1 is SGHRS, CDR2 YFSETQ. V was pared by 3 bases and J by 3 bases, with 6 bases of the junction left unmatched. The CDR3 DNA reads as TGCGCCAGCAGCTGGGGGACAGGTAATACAGATACGCAGTATTTT. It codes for CASSWGTGNTDTQYF.

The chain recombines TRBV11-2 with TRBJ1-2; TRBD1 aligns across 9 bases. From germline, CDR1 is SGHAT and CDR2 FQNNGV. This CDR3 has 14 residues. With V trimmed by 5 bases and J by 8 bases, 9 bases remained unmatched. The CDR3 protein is CASSPRTGDGGYTF. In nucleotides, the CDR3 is TGTGCCAGCAGCCCCCGGACAGGGGATGGCGGCTACACCTTC.

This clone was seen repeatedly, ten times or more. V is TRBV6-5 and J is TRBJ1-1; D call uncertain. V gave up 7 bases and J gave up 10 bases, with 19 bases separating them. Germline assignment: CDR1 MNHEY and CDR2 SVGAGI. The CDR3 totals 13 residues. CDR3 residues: CASMDPKVRGAFF. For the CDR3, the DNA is TGTGCCAGCATGGATCCCAAGGTGAGAGGAGCTTTCTTT.

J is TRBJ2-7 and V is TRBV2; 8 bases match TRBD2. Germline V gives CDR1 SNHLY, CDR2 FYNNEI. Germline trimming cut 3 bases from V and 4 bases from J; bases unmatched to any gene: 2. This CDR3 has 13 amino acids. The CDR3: CASSEERGYEQYF. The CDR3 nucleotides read TGTGCCAGCAGTGAGGAGCGGGGGTACGAGCAGTACTTC.

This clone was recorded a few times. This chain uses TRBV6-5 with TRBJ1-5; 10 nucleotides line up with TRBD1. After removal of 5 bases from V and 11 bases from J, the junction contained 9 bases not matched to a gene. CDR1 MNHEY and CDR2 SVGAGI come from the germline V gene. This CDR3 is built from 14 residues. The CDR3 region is CASSRDRGPGAQHF. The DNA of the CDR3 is TGTGCCAGCAGTCGGGACAGGGGCCCAGGGGCCCAGCATTTT.

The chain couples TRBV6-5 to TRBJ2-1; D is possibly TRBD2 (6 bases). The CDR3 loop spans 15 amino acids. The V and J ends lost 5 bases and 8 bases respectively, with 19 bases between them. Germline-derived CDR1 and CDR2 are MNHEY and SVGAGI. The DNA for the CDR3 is TGTGCCAGCAGTCGGACTAATCCCTCGGGATATGAGCAGTTCTTC. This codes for CASSRTNPSGYEQFF.

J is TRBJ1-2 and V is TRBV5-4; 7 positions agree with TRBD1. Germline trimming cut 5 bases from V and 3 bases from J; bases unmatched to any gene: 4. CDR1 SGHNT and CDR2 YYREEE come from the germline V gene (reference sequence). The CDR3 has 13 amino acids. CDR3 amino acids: CASSQTGDYGYTF. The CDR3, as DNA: TGTGCCAGCAGTCAAACAGGGGACTATGGCTACACCTTC.

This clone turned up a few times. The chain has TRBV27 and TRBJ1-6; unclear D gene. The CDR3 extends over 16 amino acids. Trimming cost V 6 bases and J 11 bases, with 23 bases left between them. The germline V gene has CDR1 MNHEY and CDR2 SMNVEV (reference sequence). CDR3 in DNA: TGTGCCAGCAGATACGTTATGGCGGGGAGGGATGCACCCCTCCACTTT. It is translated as CASRYVMAGRDAPLHF.

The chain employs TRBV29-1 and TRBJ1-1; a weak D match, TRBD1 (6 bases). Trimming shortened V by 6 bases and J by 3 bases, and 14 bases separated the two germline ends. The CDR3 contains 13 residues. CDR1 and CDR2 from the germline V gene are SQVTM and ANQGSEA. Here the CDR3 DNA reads TGCAGCGTCCGTACAGGGCGTTACACTGAAGCTTTCTTT. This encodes CSVRTGRYTEAFF.